This T cell receptor beta chain was recorded in a study of control samples from healthy donors and cancer patients. Germline assignment: CDR1 MNHNY and CDR2 SVGAGI (reference sequence). There are 15 residues in the CDR3. About this clone itself: The germline gene is not matched at one end of the junction; a read error may be the cause.

Profiled with immunoSEQ multiplex PCR; TCRdb holds only in-frame clones, not every one. The data contain around 50,000 clones, around 97% of them seen just once; the ten biggest clones take up 1.5% to 2%. The genes are TRBV6-6 and TRBJ2-5, with TRBD1 identical over 9 bases. The TCR comes from a woman aged 25-40 years in good health. The source material was blood. Here the CDR3 reads CASSQTRTGVEAQYF. DNA for the CDR3: TGTGCCAGCAGTCAAACAAGGACAGGGGTAGAGGCCCAGTACTTC.